The clone carrying this T cell receptor beta chain was seen a handful of times. This entry is derived from a study of blood T cell repertoires in COVID-19. Authors' data handling: Reference gene primer amplification in the assay estimated nucleated cell counts. TCRdb keeps only in-frame clones here, not all; method: immunoSEQ multiplex PCR. The DNA was the basis for D and trimming; V, J and clone size are from that table. The sample has under 200,000 clones; roughly nine tenths are singletons. This CDR3 spans 15 amino acids. The V gene end was trimmed by 3 bases and the J gene end by 0 bases; junction bases not matched to a gene: 3. CDR1 LNHDA and CDR2 SQIVND come from the germline V gene (reference sequence).

The sequence was collected from a man aged 55-75 years with active or convalescent COVID-19. The chain combines TRBV19 with TRBJ2-3, with 7 bases lining up with TRBD1. Sequencing was done on a sample of peripheral blood. The CDR3 loop is CASSIRTGSTDTQYF. The CDR3 nucleotides read TGTGCCAGTAGTATTAGGACAGGTAGCACAGATACGCAGTATTTT.